The 20 T cell receptor beta chains below were found in one sample sequenced in a study of CD8+ T cells in alopecia areata. The sample's treatment: oral pan-JAK inhibitor, 5-10 mg twice daily. The authors extracted RNA and reverse transcribed it into cDNA as the sequencing template. Assay: immunoSEQ multiplex PCR; the TCRdb copy retains only in-frame clones and omits some. This sample has 250,000 to 350,000 clones; 50% to 75% occur once, and the top ten carry about 0.93%. Sequencing used CD4+ T cells sorted from blood, obtained at roughly week 53, from a patient treated with tofacitinib. These receptor sequences come from a human donor with alopecia areata.

The J gene is TRBJ2-2, the V gene TRBV30; D unresolved. From germline, CDR1 is GTSNPN and CDR2 SVGIG (reference sequence). CDR3 length equals 13 residues. Trimming cost V 1 base and J 0 bases, with 3 bases left between them. The CDR3 sequence: CAWSAANTGELFF. Written as DNA, the CDR3 is TGTGCCTGGAGTGCCGCGAACACCGGGGAGCTGTTTTTT.

The gene calls are TRBV11-2 and TRBJ2-5; no reliable D call. From germline, CDR1 is SGHAT and CDR2 FQNNGV. CDR3 length equals 12 residues. V was trimmed by 0 bases and J by 9 bases, leaving 8 bases between them. CDR3 in amino acids: CASSLDSKAQYF. The CDR3 nucleotides are TGTGCCAGCAGCTTAGATTCAAAGGCCCAGTACTTC.

This clone was counted between two and nine times. The chain links TRBV29-1 to TRBJ1-5; 7 nucleotides match TRBD1. This CDR3 contains 15 residues. CDR1 and CDR2 from the germline V gene are SQVTM and ANQGSEA. J gave up 1 base and V 8 bases, and 11 bases lay outside the gene matches. The CDR3 nucleotides are TGCAGCTGTAGGGTCCAGGGGGACAGCAATCAGCCCCAGCATTTT. Its protein product is CSCRVQGDSNQPQHF.

V usage is TRBV4-3 and J usage is TRBJ1-6; the match to TRBD1 covers 8 bases. CDR1 and CDR2 from the germline V gene are LGHNA and YSLEER. J gave up 9 bases and V 0 bases, and 10 bases lay outside the gene matches. The CDR3 sequence is 17 residues long. For the CDR3, the DNA is TGCGCCAGCAGCCAAGAGGCTGGACAGGGTATTGGTTCACCCCTCCACTTT. Its translation is CASSQEAGQGIGSPLHF.

J is TRBJ1-4 and V is TRBV27; D ambiguous. The CDR3 loop spans 12 amino acids. The germline V gene has CDR1 MNHEY and CDR2 SMNVEV (reference sequence). V shed 8 bases and J shed 5 bases, with 9 bases lying between them. The CDR3 region is CASSSANEKLFF. The CDR3 region has the DNA TGTGCCAGCTCCAGTGCAAATGAAAAACTGTTTTTT.

The V call is TRBV5-6, the J call TRBJ1-5; no reliable D call. V lost 0 bases to trimming and J lost 5 bases, with 9 bases between them. The CDR3 has 14 residues. The germline CDR1 and CDR2 sequences are SGHDT and YYEEEE. CDR3 loop: CASSLVGVDQPQHF. The CDR3 DNA reads TGTGCCAGCAGCTTGGTCGGGGTTGATCAGCCCCAGCATTTT. Full variable domain (rest looked up from reference TRBV5-6 and TRBJ1-5): DAGVTQSPTHLIKTRGQQVTLRCSPKSGHDTVSWYQQALGQGPQFIFQYYEEEERQRGNFPDRFSGHQFPNYSSELNVNALLLGDSALYLCASSLVGVDQPQHFGDGTRLSIL.

V gene TRBV7-2 combines with J gene TRBJ1-2, with D tentatively TRBD1 (5 bases). Germline V CDR1 and CDR2: SGHTA, FQGNSA. V was clipped by 5 bases and J by 0 bases, with 13 bases between them. This CDR3 region has 15 residues. The DNA for the CDR3 is TGTGCCAGCAGCCCTTCCCTGACAGCTAACTATGGCTACACCTTC. Amino acids: CASSPSLTANYGYTF.

The CDR3 nucleotides are TGTGCCTGGAGTGTTGCCAAGGGTGAAAAACTGTTTTTT. This translates into CAWSVAKGEKLFF. This chain uses TRBV30 with TRBJ1-4; D call uncertain. CDR3 length: 13 amino acids. Germline loops: CDR1 GTSNPN, CDR2 SVGIG (reference sequence). The germline V and J ends were trimmed by 0 bases and 7 bases, with 9 bases remaining between them. Complete variable domain (other parts from reference TRBV30 and TRBJ1-4): SQTIHQWPATLVQPVGSPLSLECTVEGTSNPNLYWYRQAAGRGLQLLFYSVGIGQISSEVPQNLSASRPQDRQFILSSKKLLLSDSGFYLCAWSVAKGEKLFFGSGTQLSVL.

The V and J genes are TRBV29-1 and TRBJ1-3, with D unclear. The length of the CDR3 is 12 residues. Germline lookup yields CDR1 SQVTM and CDR2 ANQGSEA. The V gene lost 4 bases and the J gene lost 2 bases, with 6 bases spanning the gap. CDR3 sequence: CSVVSPGNTIYF. For the CDR3, the DNA is TGCAGCGTTGTTTCCCCTGGAAACACCATATATTTT.

The chain has TRBV4-3 and TRBJ2-5; D possibly matches TRBD1 or TRBD2 (5 bases each). V was clipped by 4 bases and J by 4 bases, with 13 bases between them. CDR1 LGHNA and CDR2 YSLEER come from the germline V gene. The CDR3 extends over 14 amino acids. CDR3 sequence (DNA): TGCGCCAGCAGCCGGGACGTTAAAGGAGAGACCCAGTACTTC. Translating gives CASSRDVKGETQYF.

In its sample, this clone was seen a few times. V gene TRBV6-5 combines with J gene TRBJ2-3; either TRBD1 or TRBD2 may fit D (6 bases each). This CDR3 is built from 16 residues. V lost 2 bases to trimming and J lost 2 bases, with 14 bases between them. Germline V gives CDR1 MNHEY, CDR2 SVGAGI. This CDR3 reads CASSYGRGPATDTQYF. The CDR3, as DNA: TGTGCCAGCAGTTACGGCCGGGGGCCAGCCACAGATACGCAGTATTTT.

This clone was seen a handful of times. V is TRBV9 and J is TRBJ2-2; D is undetermined. This CDR3 contains 13 residues. V gave up 5 bases and J gave up 1 base, with 6 bases separating them. The germline gives CDR1 SGDLS, CDR2 YYNGEE. The CDR3 spells CASRDRNTGELFF. The CDR3, as DNA: TGTGCCAGCAGAGATAGGAACACCGGGGAGCTGTTTTTT.

This chain joins TRBV29-1 and TRBJ1-2; 8 bases agree with TRBD1. This CDR3 comprises 12 residues. CDR1 SQVTM and CDR2 ANQGSEA come from the germline V gene. V lost 6 bases, J lost 6 bases, and 6 bases stayed unmatched. The CDR3 is CSVDRGEDGYTF. The CDR3 nucleotides are TGCAGCGTAGACAGGGGCGAGGATGGCTACACCTTC. The variable domain in full, completed from reference TRBV29-1 and TRBJ1-2, reads SAVISQKPSRDICQRGTSLTIQCQVDSQVTMMFWYRQQPGQSLTLIATANQGSEATYESGFVIDKFPISRPNLTFSTLTVSNMSPEDSSIYLCSVDRGEDGYTFGSGTRLTVV.

The chain joins TRBV2 to TRBJ2-7; TRBD2 aligns across 15 bases. The V gene's germline CDR1 is SNHLY and CDR2 FYNNEI. The trim removed 6 bases at V and 5 bases at J, leaving 5 bases unmatched. CDR3 length: 15 residues. The CDR3 coding sequence is TGTGCCAGCAGGAAGAGGACTAGCGGGGGGGACGAGCAGTACTTC. This sequence encodes CASRKRTSGGDEQYF.

The genes are TRBV4-1 and TRBJ2-5; possible D gene TRBD2, 5 bases. This CDR3 has 15 residues. Trimming pared 4 bases from V and 1 base from J, leaving 13 bases between. CDR1 is MGHRA, CDR2 YSYEKL, per germline. CDR3 residues: CASSRGDGLQETQYF. CDR3 bases: TGCGCCAGCAGCCGTGGAGACGGACTCCAAGAGACCCAGTACTTC.

The gene calls are TRBV9 and TRBJ2-7; 14 bases are shared with TRBD2. This CDR3 is built from 18 residues. Germline trimming cut 4 bases from V and 3 bases from J; bases unmatched to any gene: 12. Germline assignment: CDR1 SGDLS and CDR2 YYNGEE. In DNA form, the CDR3 reads TGTGCCAGCAGCCCCGGGACTAGCGGGGGCCCCTTACTCTACGAGCAGTACTTC. This gives the protein CASSPGTSGGPLLYEQYF. The full variable domain, its missing parts supplied by reference TRBV9 and TRBJ2-7, is DSGVTQTPKHLITATGQRVTLRCSPRSGDLSVYWYQQSLDQGLQFLIQYYNGEERAKGNILERFSAQQFPDLHSELNLSSLELGDSALYFCASSPGTSGGPLLYEQYFGPGTRLTVT.

This chain uses TRBV7-3 with TRBJ2-3, with D uncertain. The CDR3 runs 14 residues. Looked up from germline, CDR1 is SGHTA and CDR2 is FQGTGA. V dropped 4 bases and J dropped 3 bases, with 11 bases sitting between them. Here the CDR3 reads CASSSLKMTDTQYF. As DNA, the CDR3 is TGTGCCAGCAGCTCCCTAAAGATGACAGATACGCAGTATTTT.

Of note for this clone: The junction departs from the called germline gene at one end, perhaps through a read error. The chain is built from TRBV7-7 and TRBJ2-5; the D gene is possibly TRBD1 (6 bases). CDR1 SSHAT and CDR2 FNYEAQ come from the germline V gene (reference sequence). The CDR3 extends over 15 amino acids. The CDR3 loop reads CASSLVQGTEETQYF. The CDR3 nucleotides are TGTGCTAGCAGCTTAGTGCAGGGGACGGAAGAGACCCAGTACTTC.

The rearrangement joins TRBV6-1 to TRBJ2-3; 12 bases agree with TRBD2. The CDR3 is made up of 16 amino acids. CDR1 MNHNS and CDR2 SASEGT come from the germline V gene. J gave up 5 bases and V 4 bases, and 7 bases lay outside the gene matches. The CDR3 protein is CASSGSSGGARDTQYF. The DNA for the CDR3 is TGTGCCAGCAGTGGGTCTAGCGGGGGGGCCCGAGATACGCAGTATTTT.

This chain uses TRBV18 with TRBJ1-2; the match to TRBD1 covers 9 bases. The ends lost 3 bases at V and 4 bases at J; junction bases unmatched: 6. This CDR3 is 15 amino acids long. Germline V gene data show CDR1 as KGHSH and CDR2 as LQKENI. The CDR3 region is CASSPRTGESYGYTF. CDR3 bases: TGTGCCAGCTCACCGCGGACAGGGGAATCCTATGGCTACACCTTC.